Below, one T cell receptor beta chain is given with its context. Its antigen is unidentified. Trimming removed 0 bases from V and 6 bases from J, with 9 bases in between. CDR3 length equals 14 residues. CDR1 and CDR2 from the germline V gene are MNHNS and SASEGT. No patient received treatment before thyroid surgery. This entry is derived from a study of metastatic and nonmetastatic thyroid tumors. Study-wide background: Across peripheral blood and tumor or nodule tissue samples taken from malignant and benign thyroid patients, the repertoires were compared with one another.

The study, taken as a whole, reports: Patients with malignant thyroid tumors reportedly had significantly higher TCR beta diversity than those with benign nodules, in blood and tumor.

Study processing details: The authors used CDR3 differences across clinicopathological groups to build a distant-metastasis classifier for papillary thyroid cancer. TCRdb redid the clone calls on the PCR reads using MiXCR. The V and J calls here are based on TCRdb, not the publication. Here the sample spans some 15,000 clones, 3% to 4.5% being singletons. This sequence originates from a female donor with papillary thyroid cancer or a benign thyroid nodule (not recorded which). Some clones in this sample may be carry-over from other donors' samples. Specimen: tumor tissue. The chain has TRBV6-1 and TRBJ1-5; D ambiguous. As DNA, the CDR3 is TGTGCCAGCAGTGAAGCGCCCATAACTCAGCCCCAGCATTTT. Protein product: CASSEAPITQPQHF.